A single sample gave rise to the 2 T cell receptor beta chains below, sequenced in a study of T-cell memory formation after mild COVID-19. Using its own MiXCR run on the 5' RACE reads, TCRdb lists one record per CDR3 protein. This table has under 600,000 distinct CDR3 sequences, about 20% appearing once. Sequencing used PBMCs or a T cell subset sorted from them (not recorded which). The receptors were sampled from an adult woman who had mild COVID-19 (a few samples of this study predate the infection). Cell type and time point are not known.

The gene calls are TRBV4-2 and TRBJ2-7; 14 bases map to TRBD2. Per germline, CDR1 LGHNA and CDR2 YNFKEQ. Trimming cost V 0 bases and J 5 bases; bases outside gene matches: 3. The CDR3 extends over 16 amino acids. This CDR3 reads CASSQDQGLAGDEQYF. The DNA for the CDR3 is TGTGCCAGCAGCCAAGATCAGGGACTAGCGGGGGACGAGCAGTACTTC.

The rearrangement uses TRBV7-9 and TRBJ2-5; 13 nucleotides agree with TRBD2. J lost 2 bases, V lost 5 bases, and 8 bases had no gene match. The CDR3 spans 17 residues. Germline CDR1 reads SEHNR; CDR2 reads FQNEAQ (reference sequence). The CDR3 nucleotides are TGTGCCAGCAGCCCGGGACTAGCGGGGATGGGGCAAGAGACCCAGTACTTC. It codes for CASSPGLAGMGQETQYF.